Listed below are T cell receptor beta chains from one sample, sequenced in a study of post-analysis software for immune sequencing data. TCRdb reanalysed the PCR reads using MiXCR and keeps one entry per CDR3 protein. Among hundreds of thousands of distinct CDR3 sequences listed, about 53% were seen once. Sequencing was carried out using blood. Receptor source: a girl aged 10 to 17 with multiple sclerosis. Each CDR3 is given with its conserved first and last residue. The order of the fields is clone size, V gene, J gene, CDR3 protein. Expanded clones get a size class; other rows say once, few or many, or leave the size out.

abundance: .
v_gene: TRBV5-1
j_gene: TRBJ2-3
CDR3aa: CASSRTGSGSTDTQYF

abundance: .
v_gene: TRBV27
j_gene: TRBJ2-5
CDR3aa: CASGPGTSAQETQYF

abundance: .
v_gene: TRBV7-2
j_gene: TRBJ2-7
CDR3aa: CASSLGGAFYEQYF

abundance: few
v_gene: TRBV5-1
j_gene: TRBJ1-1
CDR3aa: CASSQTVNTEAFF

abundance: .
v_gene: TRBV6-5
j_gene: TRBJ2-6
CDR3aa: CASSYSGRNTPSGANVLTF

abundance: .
v_gene: TRBV20-1
j_gene: TRBJ1-1
CDR3aa: CSAPAQGGVAFF

abundance: .
v_gene: TRBV12-3/TRBV12-4
j_gene: TRBJ1-2
CDR3aa: CASSPGGGVPDGYTF

abundance: .
v_gene: TRBV7-2
j_gene: TRBJ2-5
CDR3aa: CASSLASSGGPGETQYF

abundance: .
v_gene: TRBV20-1
j_gene: TRBJ1-5
CDR3aa: CSARVGASNQPQHF

abundance: .
v_gene: TRBV12-5
j_gene: TRBJ1-5
CDR3aa: CASGPTGASNQPQHF

abundance: .
v_gene: TRBV15
j_gene: TRBJ2-1
CDR3aa: CATSSTSGGSNEQFF

abundance: .
v_gene: TRBV7-3
j_gene: TRBJ1-2
CDR3aa: CTSSSGANNYGYTF

abundance: .
v_gene: TRBV27
j_gene: TRBJ2-7
CDR3aa: CASSFVGSYEQYF

abundance: .
v_gene: TRBV5-1
j_gene: .
CDR3aa: CASRPRDTGPKTQYF

abundance: .
v_gene: TRBV20-1
j_gene: TRBJ2-7
CDR3aa: CSARGTSGGWYEQYF

abundance: .
v_gene: TRBV20-1
j_gene: TRBJ2-7
CDR3aa: CSAKSGQGPYEQYF

abundance: .
v_gene: TRBV29-1
j_gene: TRBJ2-3
CDR3aa: CSVGTGGMDTQYF

abundance: .
v_gene: TRBV10-1
j_gene: TRBJ2-1
CDR3aa: CASSEGPSEQFF

abundance: .
v_gene: TRBV29-1
j_gene: TRBJ1-4
CDR3aa: CSVAGTARGKLFF

abundance: .
v_gene: TRBV3-1
j_gene: TRBJ2-4
CDR3aa: CASSQALLDIQYF

abundance: .
v_gene: TRBV7-9
j_gene: TRBJ1-4
CDR3aa: CASSLDVDEKLFF

abundance: .
v_gene: TRBV19
j_gene: TRBJ2-6
CDR3aa: CASRSTGTSTTGANVLTF

abundance: .
v_gene: TRBV5-1
j_gene: TRBJ1-5
CDR3aa: CASSAGPRGSDNQPQHF

abundance: .
v_gene: TRBV7-9
j_gene: TRBJ2-5
CDR3aa: CASSLAGHEETQYF

abundance: .
v_gene: TRBV7-3
j_gene: TRBJ2-4
CDR3aa: CASGRVGGSIQYF

abundance: few
v_gene: TRBV18
j_gene: TRBJ2-3
CDR3aa: CASSPQTGESDTQYF

abundance: .
v_gene: TRBV4-2
j_gene: TRBJ2-7
CDR3aa: CASSQGGLSSYEQYF

abundance: once
v_gene: TRBV3-1
j_gene: TRBJ1-2
CDR3aa: CASSPSLPDRTYGGYTF